One and the same sample provided the 31 T cell receptor beta chains below, sequenced in a study of T cell repertoires in cytomegalovirus infection. Antigens of these TCRs are unknown. TCRdb re-called the reads through MiXCR, storing one row per CDR3 protein. This sample has about 160,000 distinct CDR3 sequences, with about 20% found just once. Specimen: CD8+ T cells from cultured PBMCs, collected from culture after CMV antigen stimulation. These receptors were obtained from a human donor in good health (CMV status not recorded). Some clones in this sample may be carry-over from other donors' samples.

The V call is TRBV7-8, the J call TRBJ1-2; no firm D call. V lost 5 bases to trimming and J lost 4 bases, with 14 bases between them. Germline V CDR1 and CDR2: SGHVS, FQNEAQ. CDR3 length: 14 amino acids. The CDR3 DNA follows: TGTGCCAGCAGCCCATCCCAGGACGTCTATGGCTACACCTTC. Its protein product is CASSPSQDVYGYTF.

This clonotype has more than one count but fewer than ten. The chain links TRBV5-5 to TRBJ1-1; 7 nucleotides align to TRBD1. Germline CDR1 is SGHKS and CDR2 is YYEKEE (reference sequence). The CDR3 runs to 13 residues. Trimming removed 3 bases from V and 8 bases from J; junction bases left unmatched: 7. The CDR3, as DNA: TGTGCCAGCAGCTGGGGACAGAGCGCCGAAGCTTTCTTT. It translates to CASSWGQSAEAFF.

The chain recombines TRBV6-5 with TRBJ2-3, with TRBD2 identical over 9 bases. CDR3 length equals 16 residues. CDR1 is MNHEY, CDR2 SVGAGI, per germline. The junction had 7 bases not matched to a gene; V was cut back by 2 bases and J by 4 bases. The CDR3 nucleotides read TGTGCCAGCAGTTACGAAGGCGGGGGGGCGGCAGATACGCAGTATTTT. This codes for CASSYEGGGAADTQYF.

This chain connects TRBV28 to TRBJ2-7, with 9 bases identical to TRBD1. Germline CDR1 is MDHEN and CDR2 is SYDVKM. The CDR3 loop spans 14 amino acids. V gave up 8 bases and J gave up 2 bases; unmatched junction bases: 7. CDR3 in amino acids: CASCTGQGAYEQYF. The CDR3 DNA follows: TGTGCCAGCTGCACGGGACAGGGAGCCTACGAGCAGTACTTC.

This chain joins TRBV27 and TRBJ1-3, with D unclear. The V end lost 5 bases, the J end lost 0 bases, and 5 bases lay between the germline ends. The CDR3 consists of 13 residues. Germline CDR1 MNHEY, CDR2 SMNVEV (reference sequence). CDR3 sequence (DNA): TGTGCCAGCAGTCGCTACTCTGGAAACACCATATATTTT. It specifies CASSRYSGNTIYF.

The J gene is TRBJ2-1, the V gene TRBV6-5, with 11 bases fitting TRBD1. CDR1 and CDR2 (germline): MNHEY, SVGAGI. V trimming: 1 base; J trimming: 4 bases; junction bases outside the gene matches: 0. This CDR3 has 15 residues. The CDR3 sequence is CASSYWDRGYNEQFF. The CDR3 DNA is TGTGCCAGCAGTTACTGGGACAGGGGGTACAATGAGCAGTTCTTC.

The chain carries TRBV6-1 and TRBJ2-1; 9 nucleotides match TRBD1. The germline CDR1 and CDR2 sequences are MNHNS and SASEGT. V lost 7 bases, J lost 8 bases, and 15 bases stayed unmatched. The CDR3 contains 16 residues. This CDR3 reads CASTRPDRGPTYEQFF. In nucleotides, the CDR3 is TGTGCCAGCACCCGCCCGGACAGGGGACCGACTTATGAGCAGTTCTTC.

The chain recombines TRBV4-3 with TRBJ1-5, with D unresolved. This CDR3 is 15 amino acids long. Germline values: CDR1 LGHNA, CDR2 YSLEER. V shed 2 bases and J shed 1 base, with 9 bases lying between them. The CDR3 nucleotides are TGCGCCAGCAGCCAACGCGCAGGAAGCAATCAGCCCCAGCATTTT. Its translation is CASSQRAGSNQPQHF.

The chain couples TRBV6-6 to TRBJ1-5; no firm D call. In germline, CDR1 is MNHNY, CDR2 SVGAGI (reference sequence). This CDR3 spans 16 amino acids. The germline V and J ends were trimmed by 5 bases and 0 bases, with 14 bases remaining between them. The CDR3 reads CASSDLGRDSNQPQHF. In nucleotides, the CDR3 is TGTGCCAGCAGTGATTTAGGACGGGATAGCAATCAGCCCCAGCATTTT.

This clonotype turned up a few times. The CDR3 DNA sequence: TGTGCCAGCAGCTCGTCCCGGGACAGGTCCTACGAGCAGTACTTC. Amino acid sequence: CASSSSRDRSYEQYF. This chain joins TRBV7-9 and TRBJ2-7; 8 bases are shared with TRBD1. The V gene end was trimmed by 4 bases and the J gene end by 1 base; junction bases not matched to a gene: 6. The CDR3 extends over 15 amino acids. Per germline, CDR1 SEHNR and CDR2 FQNEAQ (reference sequence). Complete variable domain (other parts from reference TRBV7-9 and TRBJ2-7): DTGVSQNPRHKITKRGQNVTFRCDPISEHNRLYWYRQTLGQGPEFLTYFQNEAQLEKSRLLSDRFSAERPKGSFSTLEIQRTEQGDSAMYLCASSSSRDRSYEQYFGPGTRLTVT.

The chain recombines TRBV7-8 with TRBJ1-1, with 8 nucleotides matching TRBD1. CDR1 is SGHVS, CDR2 FQNEAQ, per germline. V dropped 4 bases and J dropped 4; count of bases not matched to a gene: 5. The CDR3 has 14 amino acids. CDR3 DNA sequence: TGTGCCAGCAGCTCAGGGACAGGCCGCACTGAAGCTTTCTTT. Amino acid sequence: CASSSGTGRTEAFF.

In its sample, this clonotype was seen a few times. This chain connects TRBV9 to TRBJ2-5; 7 bases line up with TRBD2. Germline trimming cut 0 bases from V and 1 base from J; bases unmatched to any gene: 0. Germline CDR1 and CDR2: SGDLS and YYNGEE. This CDR3 spans 14 amino acids. The CDR3 DNA is TGTGCCAGCAGCGTAGCTAGCGGCCAAGAGACCCAGTACTTC. Protein product: CASSVASGQETQYF.

The V gene is TRBV7-6, the J gene TRBJ2-5; 12 nucleotides align to TRBD2. The CDR3 is made up of 18 amino acids. V dropped 5 bases and J dropped 1; count of bases not matched to a gene: 11. Germline V gives CDR1 SGHVS, CDR2 FNYEAQ. CDR3 amino acids: CASSPRLAGVGGQETQYF. The CDR3 nucleotides read TGTGCCAGCAGCCCACGACTAGCGGGAGTGGGGGGCCAAGAGACCCAGTACTTC.

This clonotype was counted only a few times. This chain joins TRBV15 and TRBJ1-3; possibly TRBD1 for D (6 bases). Per the germline V gene, CDR1 is LNHNV and CDR2 is YYDKDF (reference sequence). Trimming cost V 3 bases and J 0 bases, with 15 bases left between them. CDR3 size: 17 residues. The CDR3 protein is CATSSTGPRFSGNTIYF. Written as DNA, the CDR3 is TGTGCCACCAGCAGCACAGGGCCCAGATTCTCTGGAAACACCATATATTTT. The whole variable domain, remainder taken from reference TRBV15 and TRBJ1-3, is DAMVIQNPRYQVTQFGKPVTLSCSQTLNHNVMYWYQQKSSQAPKLLFHYYDKDFNNEADTPDNFQSRRPNTSFCFLDIRSPGLGDTAMYLCATSSTGPRFSGNTIYFGEGSWLTVV.

This clonotype has ten or more counts. The chain joins TRBV28 to TRBJ2-2; TRBD1 aligns across 7 bases. The CDR3 is 19 amino acids. The V segment lost 3 bases and the J segment 3 bases; nucleotides outside the gene matches: 16. Germline CDR1 MDHEN, CDR2 SYDVKM. CDR3 in amino acids: CASSFLSFWSQGDTGELFF. The CDR3 DNA reads as TGTGCCAGCAGTTTTTTAAGTTTTTGGTCCCAGGGGGACACCGGGGAGCTGTTTTTT.

This clonotype was observed a few times. This sequence joins TRBV11-2 and TRBJ2-3; D remains unclear. Germline lookup yields CDR1 SGHAT and CDR2 FQNNGV. The CDR3 contains 14 residues. V dropped 3 bases and J dropped 2 bases, with 9 bases sitting between them. CDR3 nucleotides: TGTGCCAGCAGCTTTAAGCGATACACAGATACGCAGTATTTT. Protein: CASSFKRYTDTQYF.

The V gene is TRBV9, the J gene TRBJ2-2; 12 bases agree with TRBD2. V was clipped by 4 bases and J by 5 bases; unmatched bases: 9. The CDR3 is 17 amino acids. Germline V gene data show CDR1 as SGDLS and CDR2 as YYNGEE. CDR3 in DNA: TGTGCCAGCAGCCCTAGGACTAGCGGGGAATCTACCGGGGAGCTGTTTTTT. Its translation: CASSPRTSGESTGELFF.

The rearrangement joins TRBV4-3 to TRBJ1-1, with D unclear. CDR1 and CDR2 from the germline V gene are LGHNA and YSLEER. CDR3 length equals 16 residues. The V end was cut by 0 bases, the J end by 0 bases, with 11 bases between. The CDR3 sequence: CASSQDSRALNTEAFF. The CDR3 nucleotides read TGCGCCAGCAGCCAAGATTCTAGGGCACTGAACACTGAAGCTTTCTTT.

This clonotype was observed a handful of times. This CDR3 reads CASRQSGSTDTQYF. CDR3 bases: TGTGCCAGCAGACAAAGCGGGAGCACAGATACGCAGTATTTT. The chain carries TRBV28 and TRBJ2-3; maybe TRBD2 (6 bases). V gave up 6 bases and J gave up 0 bases, with 10 bases separating them. The germline gives CDR1 MDHEN, CDR2 SYDVKM. The CDR3 has 14 amino acids.

The rearrangement uses TRBV4-1 and TRBJ1-1; TRBD1 might be the D (6 bases). Germline V gene data show CDR1 as MGHRA and CDR2 as YSYEKL. The CDR3 runs 13 residues. Between the trimmed V and J ends, which lost 3 bases and 5 bases, there was a span of 10 bases. The CDR3 region is CASSHLQGTEAFF. CDR3 DNA: TGCGCCAGCAGCCACCTACAGGGAACTGAAGCTTTCTTT.

The sample holds a few counts of this clonotype. The V and J genes are TRBV6-1 and TRBJ2-7; D gene ambiguous. Germline V gives CDR1 MNHNS, CDR2 SASEGT. The CDR3 runs 10 residues. V was cut by 3 bases and J by 11 bases, with 8 bases left in between. The chain's CDR3 is CASSDLTEYF. CDR3 nucleotides: TGTGCCAGCAGTGATCTTACGGAGTACTTC.

The chain uses TRBV7-3 and TRBJ2-5; D is perhaps TRBD1 (6 bases). Germline CDR1 SGHTA, CDR2 FQGTGA. This CDR3 is 15 amino acids long. V lost 1 base to trimming and J lost 5 bases, with 14 bases between them. CDR3 DNA: TGTGCCAGCAGCTTAAGTGGGGGCATTGGGGAGACCCAGTACTTC. Protein sequence: CASSLSGGIGETQYF.

CDR3: CASSQDGAGSGNTIYF. DNA of the CDR3: TGCGCCAGCAGCCAAGATGGGGCAGGCTCTGGAAACACCATATATTTT. V is TRBV4-3 and J is TRBJ1-3, with D perhaps matching TRBD1 (5 bases). Trimming took off 0 bases at V and 0 bases at J, with 9 bases between the two ends. The CDR3 has 16 residues. CDR1 LGHNA and CDR2 YSLEER come from the germline V gene.

This chain uses TRBV4-3 with TRBJ1-1, with unresolved D. V lost 0 bases, J lost 4 bases, and 9 bases lay in between. The CDR3 covers 14 residues. Germline CDR1 is LGHNA and CDR2 is YSLEER. CDR3 in DNA: TGCGCCAGCAGCCAAGATTCCACCACCACTGAAGCTTTCTTT. Translated: CASSQDSTTTEAFF.

Only a few counts were recorded for this clonotype. The chain has TRBV7-9 and TRBJ1-1; D remains ambiguous. Trimming took off 5 bases at V and 7 bases at J, with 8 bases between the two ends. The CDR3 has 11 amino acids. The germline CDR1 and CDR2 sequences are SEHNR and FQNEAQ (reference sequence). CDR3 amino acids: CASSPNFEAFF. CDR3 DNA sequence: TGTGCCAGCAGCCCGAATTTTGAAGCTTTCTTT.

This clonotype was seen a handful of times. The gene calls are TRBV12-3 or TRBV12-4 and TRBJ2-7; 13 bases map to TRBD2. Trimming took 6 bases from V and 0 from J; bases not matched to a gene: 5. The length of the CDR3 is 16 residues. The CDR3: CASSEGLAGSSYEQYF. CDR3 DNA sequence: TGTGCCAGCAGCGAGGGACTAGCGGGGAGCTCCTACGAGCAGTACTTC.

The table lists this clonotype with a few counts. The chain recombines TRBV12-3 or TRBV12-4 with TRBJ1-4; unclear D gene. V lost 7 bases and J lost 10, with 13 bases in between. This CDR3 has 12 residues. The CDR3 sequence is CASTLGKRKLFF. The DNA for the CDR3 is TGTGCCAGCACCCTGGGTAAGAGAAAACTGTTTTTT.

J is TRBJ1-1 and V is TRBV7-8; 8 bases map to TRBD1. Germline loops: CDR1 SGHVS, CDR2 FQNEAQ. The CDR3 has 14 amino acids. V was clipped by 5 bases and J by 1 base; unmatched bases: 3. CDR3 loop: CASSRGTGNTEAFF. CDR3 bases: TGTGCCAGCAGCCGGGGGACAGGGAACACTGAAGCTTTCTTT.

This clonotype was seen a few times. The V call is TRBV7-2, the J call TRBJ2-5; a weak D match, TRBD1 (5 bases). Germline V lookup: CDR1 SGHTA, CDR2 FQGNSA. The CDR3 is made up of 13 amino acids. Trimming removed 6 bases at V and 5 bases at J, with 13 bases between. CDR3 in DNA: TGTGCCAGCAGTTTAAACTACAGGGAGACCCAGTACTTC. This codes for CASSLNYRETQYF.

The sample holds a few counts of this clonotype. This rearrangement joins TRBV7-2 to TRBJ1-5; TRBD1 might be the D (5 bases). The CDR3 totals 14 residues. CDR1 and CDR2 (germline): SGHTA, FQGNSA. The V gene lost 2 bases and the J gene lost 6 bases, with 11 bases spanning the gap. DNA of the CDR3: TGTGCCAGCAGCTTATCAGGGCAGGGTCAGCCCCAGCATTTT. Translation gives CASSLSGQGQPQHF.

The chain recombines TRBV7-6 with TRBJ2-3; 14 nucleotides align to TRBD2. V shed 5 bases, J shed 5 bases, and the junction held 9 bases outside the gene matches. CDR1 SGHVS and CDR2 FNYEAQ come from the germline V gene. This CDR3 is built from 17 residues. The CDR3 loop is CASSPRGLAGGKDTQYF. DNA for the CDR3: TGTGCCAGCAGCCCCAGAGGACTAGCGGGGGGAAAAGATACGCAGTATTTT. Supplemented by reference TRBV7-6 and TRBJ2-3, the full variable domain reads GAGVSQSPRYKVTKRGQDVALRCDPISGHVSLYWYRQALGQGPEFLTYFNYEAQQDKSGLPNDRFSAERPEGSISTLTIQRTEQRDSAMYRCASSPRGLAGGKDTQYFGPGTRLTVL.